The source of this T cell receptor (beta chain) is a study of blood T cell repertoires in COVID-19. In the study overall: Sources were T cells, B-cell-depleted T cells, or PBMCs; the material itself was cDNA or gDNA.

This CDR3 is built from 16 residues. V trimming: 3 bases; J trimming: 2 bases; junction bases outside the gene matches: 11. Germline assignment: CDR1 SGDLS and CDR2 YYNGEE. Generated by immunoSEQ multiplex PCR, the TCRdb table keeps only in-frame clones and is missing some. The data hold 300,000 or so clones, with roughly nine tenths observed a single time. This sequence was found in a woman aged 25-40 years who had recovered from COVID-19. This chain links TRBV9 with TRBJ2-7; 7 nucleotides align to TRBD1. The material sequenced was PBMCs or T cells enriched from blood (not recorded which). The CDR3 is CASSAHLGQVPYEQYF. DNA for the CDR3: TGTGCCAGCAGCGCACACCTAGGACAGGTTCCCTACGAGCAGTACTTC.